This entry features one T cell receptor beta chain sequence. The data stem from a study of technical replicates of blood from a handful of donors. Trimming removed 3 bases at V and 3 bases at J, with 9 bases between. Germline values: CDR1 SGHTA, CDR2 FQGTGA. This CDR3 is 13 amino acids long. The table came from immunoSEQ multiplex PCR; TCRdb's copy has only in-frame clones and leaves some out. In the table there are about 86,000 clones, roughly 95% of which are singletons. The TCR was taken from a human donor in good health. The sample comprised T cells isolated from PBMCs. The rearrangement links TRBV7-3 to TRBJ2-7; unclear D gene. The CDR3 DNA is TGTGCCAGCAGCTTTGCTAGGAACTACGAGCAGTACTTC. Amino acids: CASSFARNYEQYF.